This paragraph reports one T cell receptor beta chain. Its antigen is currently unknown. The table came from immunoSEQ multiplex PCR; TCRdb's copy has only in-frame clones and leaves some out. The data hold some 120,000 clones, with about 90% observed a single time. J gave up 3 bases and V 2 bases, and 12 bases lay outside the gene matches. CDR1 is SEHNR, CDR2 FQNEAQ, per germline (reference sequence). The CDR3 loop spans 17 amino acids. This sample stems from a study of T cell responses to AZD1222 COVID-19 vaccine. General study results and limits: The donors showed a predominance of white British ancestry and of females, with possible underestimation of clonal diversity.

V is TRBV7-9 and J is TRBJ2-7; 8 bases match TRBD1. This specimen consisted of peripheral blood, obtained on day 0 of MenACWY control vaccination. The receptor comes from an adult in good health. The CDR3 region has the DNA TGTGCCAGCAGCTTAATCCCTTTTCAGGACAGGGACTACGAGCAGTACTTC. It is translated as CASSLIPFQDRDYEQYF.